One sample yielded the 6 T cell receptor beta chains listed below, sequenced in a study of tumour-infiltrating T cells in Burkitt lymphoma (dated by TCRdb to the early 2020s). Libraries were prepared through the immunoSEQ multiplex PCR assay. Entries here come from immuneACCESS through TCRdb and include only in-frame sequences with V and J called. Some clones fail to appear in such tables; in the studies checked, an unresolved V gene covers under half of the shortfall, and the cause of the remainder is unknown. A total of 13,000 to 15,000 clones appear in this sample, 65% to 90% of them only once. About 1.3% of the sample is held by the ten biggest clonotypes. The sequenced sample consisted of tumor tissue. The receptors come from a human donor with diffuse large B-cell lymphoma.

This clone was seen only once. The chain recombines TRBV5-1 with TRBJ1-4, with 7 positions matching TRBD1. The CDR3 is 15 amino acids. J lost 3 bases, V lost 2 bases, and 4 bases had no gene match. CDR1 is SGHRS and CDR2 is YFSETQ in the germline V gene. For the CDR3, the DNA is TGCGCCAGCAGCTTCCTTGGGACAGCTAATGAAAAACTGTTTTTT. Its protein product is CASSFLGTANEKLFF.

CDR3 sequence reads: CATWEGNTEAFF. The DNA for the CDR3 is TGTGCCACCTGGGAAGGGAACACTGAAGCTTTCTTT. The chain has TRBV6-6 and TRBJ1-1; D uncertain. Trimming cost V 10 bases and J 1 base, with 10 bases left between them. This CDR3 has 12 amino acids. Germline V gives CDR1 MNHNY, CDR2 SVGAGI (reference sequence).

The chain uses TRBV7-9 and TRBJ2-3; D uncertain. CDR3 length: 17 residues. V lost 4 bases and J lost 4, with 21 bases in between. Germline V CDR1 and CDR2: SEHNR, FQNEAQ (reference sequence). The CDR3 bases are TGTGCCAGCAGCTCTTTCATTCTACGAGAATGGGCAGATACGCAGTATTTT. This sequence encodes CASSSFILREWADTQYF. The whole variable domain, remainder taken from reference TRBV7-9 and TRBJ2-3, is DTGVSQNPRHKITKRGQNVTFRCDPISEHNRLYWYRQTLGQGPEFLTYFQNEAQLEKSRLLSDRFSAERPKGSFSTLEIQRTEQGDSAMYLCASSSFILREWADTQYFGPGTRLTVL.

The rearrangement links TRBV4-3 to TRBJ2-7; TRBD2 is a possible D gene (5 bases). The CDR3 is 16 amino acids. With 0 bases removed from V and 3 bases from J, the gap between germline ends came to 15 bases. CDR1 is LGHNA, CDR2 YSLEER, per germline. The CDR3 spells CASSQDRDHPGYEQYF. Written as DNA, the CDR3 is TGCGCCAGCAGCCAAGACCGGGATCACCCGGGCTACGAGCAGTACTTC.

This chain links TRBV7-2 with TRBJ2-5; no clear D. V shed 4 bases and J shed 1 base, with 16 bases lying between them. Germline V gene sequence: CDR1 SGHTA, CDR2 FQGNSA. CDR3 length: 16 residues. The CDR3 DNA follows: TGTGCCAGCAGCTATACCCCTCCAAGCGTCCAAGAGACCCAGTACTTC. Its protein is CASSYTPPSVQETQYF.

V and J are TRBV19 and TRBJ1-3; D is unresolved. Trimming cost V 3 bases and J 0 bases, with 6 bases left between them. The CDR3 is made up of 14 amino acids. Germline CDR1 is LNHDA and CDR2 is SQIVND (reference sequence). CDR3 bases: TGTGCCAGTAGTATGTGGGGCTCTGGAAACACCATATATTTT. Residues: CASSMWGSGNTIYF.